The clone carrying this T cell receptor beta chain was seen more than once but under ten times. The germline V and J ends were trimmed by 8 bases and 2 bases, with 14 bases remaining between them. Germline CDR1 is SGHRS and CDR2 is YFSETQ. This CDR3 comprises 14 residues. This sample was included in a study of PD-L1 blockade in urothelial cancer. At the level of the study: Anywhere from 0 to 3 prior chemotherapy regimens had been received by patients. Blood underwent analysis 3 weeks (second dose) and 6 weeks after treatment began.

Time point reported: pretreatment peripheral blood. Locally advanced or metastatic urothelial carcinoma affected the patients. The data were produced by immunoSEQ multiplex PCR, yet TCRdb's version contains in-frame clones alone and is incomplete. Of about 56,000 clones in the sample, 85% to 90% were seen once. This specimen consisted of PBMCs, obtained around atezolizumab (anti-PD-L1) treatment. The receptor comes from a man between 70 and 80 years old with urothelial cancer. The J gene is TRBJ1-3, the V gene TRBV5-1; no clear D. The CDR3 bases are TGCGCCAGTTCTCCCCAGGATCCTGGAAACACCATATATTTT. Translated, it gives CASSPQDPGNTIYF. Looking up the rest from reference TRBV5-1 and TRBJ1-3 gives the full variable domain: KAGVTQTPRYLIKTRGQQVTLSCSPISGHRSVSWYQQTPGQGLQFLFEYFSETQRNKGNFPGRFSGRQFSNSRSEMNVSTLELGDSALYLCASSPQDPGNTIYFGEGSWLTVV.